A selection of T cell receptor beta chains follows, all from one sample in a study of beta chain features in type 1 diabetes. Clones were read by immunoSEQ multiplex PCR, and TCRdb kept only the in-frame ones, dropping some. The repertoire includes some 250,000 clones, approximately 11% of them detected once, and around 0.017% sits in the top ten. The specimen sequenced was naive CD4+ T cells from blood. The receptor set was obtained from a man aged 25 to 45 with type 1 diabetes. Both conserved end residues are part of each CDR3. The D gene is left open where the match is weak. Clone size, where shown, is once, few, many, or a class for clones that have expanded.

V gene	clone size	D gene	J gene	CDR3 protein	CDR3 DNA
TRBV5-4	NA	NA	TRBJ2-1	CASSLSGNNEQFF	TGTGCCAGCAGCTTATCAGGGAACAATGAGCAGTTCTTC
TRBV23-1	NA	NA	TRBJ1-4	CASSQMAQEPGEKLFF	TGCGCCAGCAGTCAAATGGCCCAGGAACCTGGTGAAAAACTGTTTTTT
TRBV15	few	TRBD2	TRBJ2-1	CATSRGEAGGRNEQFF	TGTGCCACCAGCAGAGGAGAAGCGGGGGGGCGCAATGAGCAGTTCTTC
TRBV5-4	NA	NA	TRBJ1-1	CASSLGGSGSNTEAFF	TGTGCCAGCAGCTTAGGTGGGTCAGGTTCGAACACTGAAGCTTTCTTT
TRBV25-1	NA	NA	TRBJ1-2	CASSRQYGYTF	TGTGCCAGCAGCCGTCAGTATGGCTACACCTTC
TRBV2	NA	NA	TRBJ2-7	CASSLVQGYEQYF	TGTGCCAGCAGTCTGGTACAGGGCTACGAGCAGTACTTC
TRBV7-9	NA	TRBD1	TRBJ2-7	CASSLPKSGGRYEQYF	TGTGCCAGCAGCCTCCCTAAATCAGGGGGCAGATACGAGCAGTACTTC
TRBV7-9	NA	NA	TRBJ1-1	CASSLQGGNTEAFF	TGTGCCAGCAGCTTACAGGGAGGGAACACTGAAGCTTTCTTT
TRBV7-2	few	NA	TRBJ2-2	CASSAYGGELFF	TGTGCCAGCAGCGCGTATGGCGGGGAGCTGTTTTTT
TRBV4-3	few	NA	TRBJ2-7	CASSQYYSYEQYF	TGCGCCAGCAGCCAATACTACTCCTACGAGCAGTACTTC
TRBV5-1	NA	NA	TRBJ2-1	CASSLLAEEQFF	TGCGCCAGCAGCTTGTTAGCAGAAGAGCAGTTCTTC
TRBV25-1	few	NA	TRBJ1-1	CASSGAGGANTEAFF	TGTGCCAGCAGTGGGGCCGGGGGGGCGAACACTGAAGCTTTCTTT
TRBV9	few	TRBD1	TRBJ2-3	CASSLGTGGRTDTQYF	TGTGCCAGCAGCCTAGGGACAGGGGGTCGGACAGATACGCAGTATTTT
TRBV5-1	few	NA	TRBJ2-5	CASSFTEETQYF	TGCGCCAGCAGCTTCACAGAAGAGACCCAGTACTTC
TRBV9	NA	TRBD1	TRBJ1-1	CASSQGGNTEAFF	TGTGCCAGCAGCCAGGGGGGGAACACTGAAGCTTTCTTT
TRBV6-5	NA	TRBD1	TRBJ1-6	CASSNDRGPSPLHF	TGTGCCAGCAGTAACGACAGGGGGCCTTCACCCCTCCACTTT
TRBV27	few	NA	TRBJ2-3	CASSPGTRVTDTQYF	TGTGCCAGCAGCCCCGGGACTCGCGTCACAGATACGCAGTATTTT
TRBV5-8	NA	TRBD1	TRBJ2-7	CASSLDRGIKQYF	TGTGCCAGCAGCTTGGACAGGGGAATTAAGCAGTACTTC
TRBV19	NA	TRBD1	TRBJ2-3	CASSPTGARTDTQYF	TGTGCCAGTAGCCCGACAGGGGCGAGGACAGATACGCAGTATTTT
TRBV4-3	few	TRBD1	TRBJ2-5	CASSPGQGGETQYF	TGCGCCAGCAGCCCGGGACAGGGGGGAGAGACCCAGTACTTC
TRBV29-1	NA	NA	TRBJ2-6	CSAYSGANVLTF	TGCAGCGCCTACTCTGGGGCCAACGTCCTGACTTTC
TRBV10-2	NA	NA	TRBJ1-5	CASGLGYQPQHF	TGCGCCAGCGGACTGGGATATCAGCCCCAGCATTTT
TRBV7-9	few	TRBD1	TRBJ1-3	CASILRRGQSISGNTIYF	TGTGCCAGCATTCTTCGCCGGGGACAGTCAATCTCTGGAAACACCATATATTTT
TRBV7-9	few	NA	TRBJ1-1	CASQLNTEAFF	TGTGCCAGCCAGTTGAACACTGAAGCTTTCTTT
TRBV5-1	few	TRBD1	TRBJ2-2	CASLQGQEGTGELFF	TGCGCCAGCCTACAGGGACAGGAAGGCACCGGGGAGCTGTTTTTT
TRBV7-2	few	NA	TRBJ2-7	CASSLGQAAAYEQYF	TGTGCCAGCAGCTTAGGGCAGGCAGCGGCCTACGAGCAGTACTTC
TRBV30	NA	NA	TRBJ1-1	CAWTAGGDEAFF	TGTGCCTGGACCGCGGGGGGGGACGAAGCTTTCTTT
TRBV10-3	NA	TRBD1	TRBJ1-1	CAISDLGQVDTEAFF	TGTGCCATCAGTGACCTTGGACAGGTAGACACTGAAGCTTTCTTT
TRBV5-1	few	TRBD2	TRBJ2-1	CASSRTSGGDNEQFF	TGCGCCAGCAGCAGGACTAGCGGGGGGGACAATGAGCAGTTCTTC
TRBV20-1	NA	NA	TRBJ1-2	CSAKGGYGYTF	TGCAGTGCTAAAGGGGGTTATGGCTACACCTTC
TRBV6-6	NA	NA	TRBJ2-3	CASSYSLSSDTQYF	TGTGCCAGCAGTTACTCGTTGTCCTCGGATACGCAGTATTTT
TRBV18	NA	NA	TRBJ1-2	CASSPSAGEGGYTF	TGTGCCAGCTCACCAAGCGCAGGGGAAGGAGGCTACACCTTC
TRBV15	NA	NA	TRBJ1-4	CATSRGTNEKLFF	TGTGCCACCAGCAGGGGCACTAATGAAAAACTGTTTTTT
TRBV28	NA	NA	TRBJ2-1	CASSLGALSSYNEQFF	TGTGCCAGCAGTTTAGGGGCCCTAAGCTCCTACAATGAGCAGTTCTTC
TRBV6-5	NA	NA	TRBJ2-5	CASSRGPLQETQYF	TGTGCCAGCAGTCGTGGGCCATTACAAGAGACCCAGTACTTC
TRBV9	few	NA	TRBJ2-6	CASRGGSSGANVLTF	TGTGCCAGCAGGGGTGGGAGCTCTGGGGCCAACGTCCTGACTTTC
TRBV13	NA	NA	TRBJ1-6	CASSFGRWAGSPLHF	TGTGCCAGCAGCTTCGGTAGGTGGGCAGGGTCACCCCTCCACTTT
TRBV5-4	few	NA	TRBJ1-2	CASSPRAGDPWSLNGYTF	TGTGCCAGCAGCCCCAGGGCAGGCGATCCTTGGAGTCTCAATGGCTACACCTTC
TRBV7-8	NA	TRBD2	TRBJ2-7	CASTLREAGGGVQYF	TGTGCCAGCACCCTACGGGAAGCGGGAGGCGGCGTGCAGTACTTC
TRBV19	few	NA	TRBJ2-6	CASSAGPGANVLTF	TGTGCCAGTAGTGCAGGGCCTGGGGCCAACGTCCTGACTTTC
TRBV5-1	NA	NA	TRBJ2-3	CASNRGEMGDTQYF	TGCGCCAGCAATCGCGGGGAAATGGGGGATACGCAGTATTTT
TRBV28	NA	NA	TRBJ2-5	CASSLGRKETQYF	TGTGCCAGCAGTTTAGGCAGGAAAGAGACCCAGTACTTC
TRBV19	few	NA	TRBJ2-1	CASSIGDRRNEQFF	TGTGCCAGTAGTATAGGCGACAGGCGGAATGAGCAGTTCTTC
TRBV7-9	few	TRBD1	TRBJ2-3	CASSSRQGSDTQYF	TGTGCCAGCAGCTCCCGACAGGGCTCAGATACGCAGTATTTT
TRBV7-9	few	TRBD1	TRBJ2-3	CASSSWTGVTDTQYF	TGTGCCAGCAGCAGCTGGACAGGAGTCACAGATACGCAGTATTTT
TRBV29-1	NA	NA	TRBJ1-5	CSARQGNQPQHF	TGCAGCGCTCGACAGGGCAATCAGCCCCAGCATTTT